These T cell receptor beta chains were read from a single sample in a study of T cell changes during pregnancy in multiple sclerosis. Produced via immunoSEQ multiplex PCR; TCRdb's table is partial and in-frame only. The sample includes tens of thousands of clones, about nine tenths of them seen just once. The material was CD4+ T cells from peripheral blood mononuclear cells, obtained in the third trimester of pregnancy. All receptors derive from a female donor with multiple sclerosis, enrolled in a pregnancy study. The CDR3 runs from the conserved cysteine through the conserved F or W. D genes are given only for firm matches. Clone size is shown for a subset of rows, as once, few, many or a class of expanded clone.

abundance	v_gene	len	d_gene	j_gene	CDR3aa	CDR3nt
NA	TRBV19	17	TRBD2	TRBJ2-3	CASSPIRAGGRTDTQYF	TGTGCCAGTAGTCCTATCCGGGCGGGGGGGCGTACAGATACGCAGTATTTT
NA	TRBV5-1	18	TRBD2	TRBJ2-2	CASSKGLAGGPNTGELFF	TGCGCCAGCAGCAAGGGACTAGCGGGGGGTCCGAACACCGGGGAGCTGTTTTTT
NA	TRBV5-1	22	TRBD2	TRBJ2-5	CASSLSPRSTSGGASSQETQYF	TGCGCCAGCAGCTTATCTCCCCGGTCGACTAGCGGGGGGGCTAGTTCCCAAGAGACCCAGTACTTC
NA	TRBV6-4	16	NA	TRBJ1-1	CASSGQVNAADTEAFF	TGTGCCAGCAGTGGACAGGTAAACGCAGCGGACACTGAAGCTTTCTTT
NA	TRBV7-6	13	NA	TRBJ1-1	CASRWRGDTEAFF	TGTGCCAGCAGGTGGAGGGGTGACACTGAAGCTTTCTTT
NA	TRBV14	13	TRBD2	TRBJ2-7	CASSEGLALEQYF	TGTGCCAGCAGCGAGGGACTAGCGCTAGAGCAGTACTTC
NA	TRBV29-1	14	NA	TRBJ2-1	CSASGPLVYNEQFF	TGCAGCGCCTCGGGTCCTCTAGTCTACAATGAGCAGTTCTTC
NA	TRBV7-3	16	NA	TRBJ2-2	CASSPARGGNTGELFF	TGTGCCAGCAGCCCAGCGAGGGGGGGGAACACCGGGGAGCTGTTTTTT
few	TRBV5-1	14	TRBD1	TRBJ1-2	CASSLDDRGSGYTF	TGCGCCAGCAGCTTGGATGACAGGGGTTCTGGCTACACCTTC
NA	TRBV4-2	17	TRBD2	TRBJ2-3	CASSQDLSAGGLDTQYF	TGTGCCAGCAGCCAAGATCTTTCAGCGGGGGGTTTGGATACGCAGTATTTT
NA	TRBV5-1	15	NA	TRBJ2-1	CASSLGGEAYNEQFF	TGCGCCAGCAGCTTGGGGGGGGAAGCGTACAATGAGCAGTTCTTC
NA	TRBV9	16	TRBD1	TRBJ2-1	CASSFRGQQNHNEQFF	TGTGCCAGCAGCTTTCGGGGACAGCAAAACCACAATGAGCAGTTCTTC
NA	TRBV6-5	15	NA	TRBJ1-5	CASRRTVSSNQPQHF	TGTGCCAGCAGACGGACAGTTAGTAGCAATCAGCCCCAGCATTTT
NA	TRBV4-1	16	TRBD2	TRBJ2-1	CASRPVAGALYNEQFF	TGCGCCAGCAGACCTGTAGCGGGGGCCCTATACAATGAGCAGTTCTTC
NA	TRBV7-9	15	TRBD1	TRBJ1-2	CASSLKGPRGTGYTF	TGTGCCAGCAGCTTAAAGGGCCCCAGGGGGACTGGCTACACCTTC
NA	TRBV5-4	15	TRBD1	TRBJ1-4	CASSVNRGPVGKLFF	TGTGCCAGCAGCGTCAACAGGGGCCCGGTAGGAAAACTGTTTTTT
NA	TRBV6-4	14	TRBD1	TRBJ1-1	CASSMGQGWTEAFF	TGTGCCAGCAGTATGGGACAGGGGTGGACTGAAGCTTTCTTT
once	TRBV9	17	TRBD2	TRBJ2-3	CASSPRGGGGSTDTQYF	TGTGCCAGCAGCCCTAGAGGAGGCGGGGGAAGCACAGATACGCAGTATTTT
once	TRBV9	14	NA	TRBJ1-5	CASSVAGDNQPQHF	TGTGCCAGCAGCGTAGCTGGAGACAATCAGCCCCAGCATTTT
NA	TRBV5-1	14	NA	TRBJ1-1	CASSLGQIGSEAFF	TGCGCCAGCAGCTTGGGACAGATAGGTTCTGAAGCTTTCTTT
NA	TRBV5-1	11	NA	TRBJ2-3	CASSLGATQYF	TGCGCCAGCAGCTTAGGGGCGACGCAGTATTTT
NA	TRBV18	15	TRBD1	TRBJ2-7	CASSPGTGGTYEQYF	TGTGCCAGCTCACCGGGGACAGGGGGAACCTACGAGCAGTACTTC
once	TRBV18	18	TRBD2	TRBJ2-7	CASSRTPSSGVNSYEQYF	TGTGCCAGCTCACGAACCCCTTCTAGCGGGGTGAACTCCTACGAGCAGTACTTC
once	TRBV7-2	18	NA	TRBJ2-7	CASSVFPIGESPPYEQYF	TGTGCCAGCAGCGTGTTCCCGATTGGTGAGAGCCCCCCCTACGAGCAGTACTTC
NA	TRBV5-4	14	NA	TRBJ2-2	CASSLKPMAGELFF	TGTGCCAGCAGCTTGAAGCCGATGGCCGGGGAGCTGTTTTTT
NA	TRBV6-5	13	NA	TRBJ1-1	CASRRGINTEAFF	TGTGCCAGCAGGCGAGGGATTAACACTGAAGCTTTCTTT
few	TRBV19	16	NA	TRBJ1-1	CASSIDPFTVNTEAFF	TGTGCCAGTAGTATAGACCCCTTTACAGTGAACACTGAAGCTTTCTTT
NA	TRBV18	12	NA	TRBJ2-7	CASSPLTYEQYF	TGTGCCAGCTCACCTCTTACCTACGAGCAGTACTTC
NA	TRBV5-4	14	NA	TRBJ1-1	CASSLLTANTEAFF	TGTGCCAGCAGCTTGCTTACAGCGAACACTGAAGCTTTCTTT
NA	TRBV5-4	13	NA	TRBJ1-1	CASSSKKGGQAFF	TGTGCCAGCAGCTCGAAGAAGGGAGGGCAAGCTTTCTTT
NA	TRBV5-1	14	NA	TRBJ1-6	CASHSNRLNSPLHF	TGCGCCAGCCATTCTAATCGATTGAATTCACCCCTCCACTTT
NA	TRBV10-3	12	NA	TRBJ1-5	CANRREDQPQHF	TGTGCTAACCGAAGGGAGGACCAGCCCCAGCATTTT
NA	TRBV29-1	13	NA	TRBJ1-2	CSVEGDTHYGYTF	TGCAGCGTTGAGGGGGACACCCACTATGGCTACACCTTC
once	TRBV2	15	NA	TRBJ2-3	CASSARPGSADTQYF	TGTGCCAGCAGTGCCCGGCCTGGGAGTGCAGATACGCAGTATTTT
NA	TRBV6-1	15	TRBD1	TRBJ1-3	CASKRQGKGGNTIYF	TGTGCCAGCAAACGACAGGGAAAGGGTGGAAACACCATATATTTT
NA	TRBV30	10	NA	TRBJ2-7	CAWGGERQYF	TGTGCCTGGGGAGGGGAAAGACAGTACTTC
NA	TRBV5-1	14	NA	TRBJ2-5	CASSLKTGIETQYF	TGCGCCAGCAGCTTGAAAACGGGTATAGAGACCCAGTACTTC
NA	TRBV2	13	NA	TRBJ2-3	CARTEGSTDTQYF	TGTGCCAGGACGGAGGGTAGCACAGATACGCAGTATTTT
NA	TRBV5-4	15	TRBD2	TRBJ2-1	CASSLLASGGREQFF	TGTGCCAGCAGCTTATTGGCTAGCGGGGGGCGGGAGCAGTTCTTC
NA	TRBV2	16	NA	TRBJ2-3	CASSGSFQGRTDTQYF	TGTGCCAGCAGTGGCTCTTTTCAGGGCCGCACAGATACGCAGTATTTT
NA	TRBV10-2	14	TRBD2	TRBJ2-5	CASSETREGVFQYF	TGCGCCAGCAGTGAGACCCGGGAGGGGGTGTTCCAGTACTTC
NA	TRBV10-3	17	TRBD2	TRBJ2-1	CAISERAEGLARHEQFF	TGTGCCATCAGTGAGAGGGCGGAGGGACTAGCCCGACATGAGCAGTTCTTC
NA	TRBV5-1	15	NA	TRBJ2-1	CASSLDGGSYNEQFF	TGCGCCAGCAGCTTGGACGGCGGATCCTACAATGAGCAGTTCTTC
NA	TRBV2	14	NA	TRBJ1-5	CASSDGKGGQPQHF	TGTGCCAGCAGTGATGGAAAAGGGGGTCAGCCCCAGCATTTT
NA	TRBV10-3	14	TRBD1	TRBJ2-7	CAISGGQGGYEQYF	TGTGCCATCAGTGGGGGACAGGGGGGGTACGAGCAGTACTTC
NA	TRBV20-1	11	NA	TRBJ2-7	CSAITRQGRYF	TGCAGTGCTATTACCCGGCAGGGGCGGTACTTC
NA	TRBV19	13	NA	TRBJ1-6	CASSTGEQSPLHF	TGTGCCAGTAGTACAGGGGAGCAATCACCCCTCCACTTT
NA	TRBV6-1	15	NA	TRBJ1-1	CASCGQGAILSEAFF	TGTGCCAGCTGTGGGCAAGGGGCTATATTATCTGAAGCTTTCTTT
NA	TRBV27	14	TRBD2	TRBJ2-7	CASSLLAGGPEQYF	TGTGCCAGCAGTTTATTAGCGGGGGGGCCCGAGCAGTACTTC
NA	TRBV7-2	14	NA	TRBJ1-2	CASSSRPGYGGYTF	TGTGCCAGCAGCTCGCGACCAGGGTATGGAGGCTACACCTTC
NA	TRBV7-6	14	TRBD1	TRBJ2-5	CASSSPGGEETQYF	TGTGCCAGCAGCTCGCCAGGGGGCGAGGAGACCCAGTACTTC
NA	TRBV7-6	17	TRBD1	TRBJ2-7	CASSTPRTGANSYEQYF	TGTGCCAGCAGCACCCCAAGAACAGGGGCCAACTCCTACGAGCAGTACTTC
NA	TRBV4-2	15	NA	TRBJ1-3	CASSQETGSGNTIYF	TGTGCCAGCAGCCAAGAAACGGGGTCTGGAAACACCATATATTTT
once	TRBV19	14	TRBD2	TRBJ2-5	CATSKGLHLETQYF	TGTGCCACTTCTAAGGGACTACATTTGGAGACCCAGTACTTC
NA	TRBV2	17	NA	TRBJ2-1	CASRPPERGGGLNEQFF	TGTGCCAGCAGGCCCCCGGAGAGAGGGGGTGGATTAAATGAGCAGTTCTTC
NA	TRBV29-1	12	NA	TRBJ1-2	CSVGGSLYGYTF	TGCAGCGTTGGCGGCAGCCTCTATGGCTACACCTTC
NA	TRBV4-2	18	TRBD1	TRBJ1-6	CASSQGAGQIIGARALHF	TGTGCCAGCAGCCAAGGTGCGGGACAGATAATCGGGGCTAGGGCCCTCCACTTT
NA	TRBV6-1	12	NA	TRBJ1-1	CASDGSAGWAFF	TGTGCCAGCGATGGCAGCGCGGGGTGGGCTTTCTTT
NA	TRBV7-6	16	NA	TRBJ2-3	CASSLQLLEATDTQYF	TGTGCCAGCAGCTTACAATTGCTGGAGGCGACAGATACGCAGTATTTT
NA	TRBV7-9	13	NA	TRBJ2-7	CASSLGRVYEQYF	TGTGCCAGCAGCCTCGGCAGGGTTTACGAGCAGTACTTC